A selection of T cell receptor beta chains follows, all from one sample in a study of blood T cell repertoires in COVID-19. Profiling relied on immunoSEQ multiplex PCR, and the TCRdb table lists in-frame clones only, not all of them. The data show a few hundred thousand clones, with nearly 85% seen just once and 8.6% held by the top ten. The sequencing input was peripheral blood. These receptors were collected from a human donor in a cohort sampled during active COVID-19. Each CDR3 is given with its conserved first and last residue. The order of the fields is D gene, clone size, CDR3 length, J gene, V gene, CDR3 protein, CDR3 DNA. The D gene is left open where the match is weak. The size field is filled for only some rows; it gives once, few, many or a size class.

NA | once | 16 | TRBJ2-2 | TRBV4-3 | CASSQVKGLDTGELFF | TGCGCCAGCAGCCAAGTTAAGGGGTTGGACACCGGGGAGCTGTTTTTT
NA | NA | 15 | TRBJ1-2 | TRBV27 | CASSSLRDTTYGYTF | TGTGCCAGCAGTTCCCTCCGGGACACCACCTATGGCTACACCTTC
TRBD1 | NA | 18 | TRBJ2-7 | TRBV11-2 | CASSFLPPGQGFSYEQYF | TGTGCCAGCAGCTTTTTACCCCCGGGACAGGGGTTTTCTTACGAGCAGTACTTC
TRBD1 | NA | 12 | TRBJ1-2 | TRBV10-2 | CATQQGVGGYTF | TGCGCCACCCAACAGGGGGTTGGTGGCTACACCTTC
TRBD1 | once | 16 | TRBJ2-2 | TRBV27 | CASSSTRQGATGELFF | TGTGCCAGCAGTTCGACTCGACAGGGGGCCACCGGGGAGCTGTTTTTT
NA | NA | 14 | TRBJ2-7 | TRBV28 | CASSLGGGPYEQYF | TGTGCCAGCAGTTTAGGGGGGGGGCCTTACGAGCAGTACTTC
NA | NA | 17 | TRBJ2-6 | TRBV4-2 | CASSPLRGSTGANVLTF | TGTGCCAGCAGCCCCCTCAGGGGTAGTACTGGGGCCAACGTCCTGACTTTC
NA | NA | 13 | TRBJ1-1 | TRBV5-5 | CASSWAMNTEAFF | TGTGCCAGCAGTTGGGCGATGAACACTGAAGCTTTCTTT
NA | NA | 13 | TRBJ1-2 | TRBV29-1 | CSATTGGPYGYTF | TGCAGCGCCACGACGGGGGGCCCCTATGGCTACACCTTC
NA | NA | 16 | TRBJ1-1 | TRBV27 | CASSLGTGRLNTEAFF | TGTGCCAGCAGTTTAGGAACAGGGCGCTTAAACACTGAAGCTTTCTTT
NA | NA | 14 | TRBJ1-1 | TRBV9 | CASSSPDRSTEAFF | TGTGCCAGCAGCTCCCCTGACAGGAGCACTGAAGCTTTCTTT
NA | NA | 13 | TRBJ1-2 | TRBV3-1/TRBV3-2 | CASSLQINYGYTF | TGTGCCAGCAGCCTACAGATTAACTATGGCTACACCTTC
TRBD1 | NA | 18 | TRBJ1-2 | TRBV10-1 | CASSESIVDRGTPNGYTF | TGCGCCAGCAGTGAGTCGATTGTGGACAGGGGGACGCCCAATGGCTACACCTTC
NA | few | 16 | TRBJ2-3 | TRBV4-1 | CASSQDPDSGRNTQYF | TGCGCCAGCAGCCAAGACCCAGATTCAGGGAGGAATACGCAGTATTTT
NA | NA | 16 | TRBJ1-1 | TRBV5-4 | CASSPPGGQGNTEAFF | TGTGCCAGCAGCCCACCCGGGGGGCAGGGGAACACTGAAGCTTTCTTT
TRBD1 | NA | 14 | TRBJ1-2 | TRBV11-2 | CASSLAGLQGAPTF | TGTGCCAGCAGCTTAGCAGGGTTACAGGGGGCCCCCACCTTC
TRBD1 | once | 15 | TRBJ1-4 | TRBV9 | CASSTGERTNEKLFF | TGTGCCAGCAGTACAGGGGAAAGAACTAATGAAAAACTGTTTTTT
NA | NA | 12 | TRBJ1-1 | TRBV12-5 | CASGLVQTEAFF | TGTGCTAGTGGTTTGGTACAAACTGAAGCTTTCTTT
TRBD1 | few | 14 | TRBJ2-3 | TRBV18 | CASSPGQGTDTQYF | TGTGCCAGCTCACCGGGACAGGGAACAGATACGCAGTATTTT
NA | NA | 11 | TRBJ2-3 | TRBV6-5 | CASHQGSTQYF | TGTGCCAGCCATCAGGGTTCTACGCAGTATTTT
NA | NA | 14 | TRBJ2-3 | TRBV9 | CASSVGGGGDTQYF | TGTGCCAGCAGCGTAGGAGGGGGTGGGGATACGCAGTATTTT
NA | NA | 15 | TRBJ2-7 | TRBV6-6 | CASSYGGSRIYEQYF | TGTGCCAGCAGTTATGGGGGCAGCAGGATCTACGAGCAGTACTTC
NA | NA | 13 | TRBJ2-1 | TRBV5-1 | CASTPPVSNEQFF | TGCGCCAGCACCCCTCCGGTGTCCAATGAGCAGTTCTTC
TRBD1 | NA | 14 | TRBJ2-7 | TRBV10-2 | CASSVDRDSYEQYF | TGCGCCAGCAGTGTTGACAGGGACTCCTACGAGCAGTACTTC
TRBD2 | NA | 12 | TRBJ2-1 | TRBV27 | CASSSSGVEQFF | TGTGCCAGCAGTTCCAGCGGGGTTGAGCAGTTCTTC
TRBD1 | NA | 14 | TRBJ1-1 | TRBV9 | CASSPPGQGDEAFF | TGTGCCAGCAGCCCACCAGGACAGGGGGATGAAGCTTTCTTT
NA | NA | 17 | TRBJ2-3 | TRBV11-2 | CASTNLGRSSRTDTQYF | TGTGCCAGCACCAACCTGGGGCGCAGTTCTCGCACAGATACGCAGTATTTT
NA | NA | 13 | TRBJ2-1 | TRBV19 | CASSIGGQGQQFF | TGTGCCAGTAGTATAGGGGGGCAGGGCCAGCAGTTCTTC
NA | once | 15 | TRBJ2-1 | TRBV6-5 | CASSYSRTHYNEQFF | TGTGCCAGCAGTTACTCGAGGACTCACTACAATGAGCAGTTCTTC
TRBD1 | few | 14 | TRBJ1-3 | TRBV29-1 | CSVGTGGVGNTIYF | TGCAGCGTTGGGACAGGGGGCGTAGGAAACACCATATATTTT
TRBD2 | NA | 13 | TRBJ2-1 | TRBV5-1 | CASSTRTSLEQFF | TGCGCCAGCAGCACCCGGACTAGCCTTGAGCAGTTCTTC
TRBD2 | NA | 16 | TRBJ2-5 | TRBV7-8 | CASSPRLAGGQETQYF | TGTGCCAGCAGCCCTCGACTAGCGGGGGGGCAGGAGACCCAGTACTTC
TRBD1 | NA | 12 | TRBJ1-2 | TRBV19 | CATTGTGDGYTF | TGTGCCACCACCGGGACAGGGGATGGCTACACCTTC
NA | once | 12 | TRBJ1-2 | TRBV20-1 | CSASSQVYGYTF | TGCAGTGCTAGTAGCCAGGTCTATGGCTACACCTTC
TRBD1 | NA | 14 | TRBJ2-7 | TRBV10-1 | CASSEGQVGYEQYF | TGCGCCAGCAGTGAAGGACAGGTGGGGTACGAGCAGTACTTC
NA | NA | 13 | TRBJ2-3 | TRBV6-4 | CASSDRETDTQYF | TGTGCCAGCAGTGACCGGGAAACAGATACGCAGTATTTT
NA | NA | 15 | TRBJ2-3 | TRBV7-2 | CASAIPLGAIDTQYF | TGTGCCAGCGCTATACCGTTGGGGGCTATTGATACGCAGTATTTT
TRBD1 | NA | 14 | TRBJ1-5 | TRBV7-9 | CATTGESSNQPQHF | TGTGCCACTACAGGGGAGAGTAGCAATCAGCCCCAGCATTTT
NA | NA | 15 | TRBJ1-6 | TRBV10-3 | CAISESHRDNSPLHF | TGTGCCATCAGTGAGTCACACAGGGATAATTCACCCCTCCACTTT
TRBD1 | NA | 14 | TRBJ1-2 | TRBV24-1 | CATSDPVRGHGYTF | TGTGCCACCAGTGACCCCGTCAGGGGGCATGGCTACACCTTC
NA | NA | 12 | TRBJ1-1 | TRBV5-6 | CASSLNLGAAFF | TGTGCCAGCAGCTTGAACCTAGGGGCAGCTTTCTTT
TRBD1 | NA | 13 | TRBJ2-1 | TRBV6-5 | CASSYRGQDEQFF | TGTGCCAGCAGCTACAGGGGGCAGGATGAGCAGTTCTTC